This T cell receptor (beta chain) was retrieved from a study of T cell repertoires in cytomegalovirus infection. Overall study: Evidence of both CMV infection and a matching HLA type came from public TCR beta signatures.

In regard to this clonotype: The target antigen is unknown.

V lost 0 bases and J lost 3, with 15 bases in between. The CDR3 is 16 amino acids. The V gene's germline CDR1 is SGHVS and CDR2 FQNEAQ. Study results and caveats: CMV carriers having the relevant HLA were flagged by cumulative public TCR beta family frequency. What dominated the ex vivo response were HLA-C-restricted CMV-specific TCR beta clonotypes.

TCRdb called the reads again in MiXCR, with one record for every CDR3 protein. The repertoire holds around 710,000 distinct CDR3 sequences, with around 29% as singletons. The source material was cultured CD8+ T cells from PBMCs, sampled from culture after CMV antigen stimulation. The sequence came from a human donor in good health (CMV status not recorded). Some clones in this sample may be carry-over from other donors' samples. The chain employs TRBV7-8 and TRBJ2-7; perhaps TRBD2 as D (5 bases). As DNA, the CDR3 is TGTGCCAGCAGCTTAGCTCGAGAGGGCCCAAGCTACGAGCAGTACTTC. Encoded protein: CASSLAREGPSYEQYF.